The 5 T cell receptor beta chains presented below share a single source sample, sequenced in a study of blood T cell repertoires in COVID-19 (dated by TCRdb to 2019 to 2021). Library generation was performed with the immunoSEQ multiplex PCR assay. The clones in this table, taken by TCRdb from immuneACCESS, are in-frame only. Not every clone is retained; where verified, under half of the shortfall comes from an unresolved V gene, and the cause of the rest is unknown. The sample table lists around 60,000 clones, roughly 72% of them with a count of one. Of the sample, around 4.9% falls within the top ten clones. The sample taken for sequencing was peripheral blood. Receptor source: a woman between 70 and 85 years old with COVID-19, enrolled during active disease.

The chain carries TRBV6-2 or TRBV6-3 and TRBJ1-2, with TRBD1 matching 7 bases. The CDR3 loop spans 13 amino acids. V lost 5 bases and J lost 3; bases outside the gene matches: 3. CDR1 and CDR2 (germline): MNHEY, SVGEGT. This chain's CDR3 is CASSHRGDYGYTF. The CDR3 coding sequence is TGTGCCAGCAGTCACAGGGGAGACTATGGCTACACCTTC.

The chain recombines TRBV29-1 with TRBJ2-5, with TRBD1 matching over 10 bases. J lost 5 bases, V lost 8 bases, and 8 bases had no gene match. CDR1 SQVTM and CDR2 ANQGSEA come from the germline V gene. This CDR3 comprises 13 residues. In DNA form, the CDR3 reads TGCAGCACCCCCGGGACAGGGGTTGAGACCCAGTACTTC. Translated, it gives CSTPGTGVETQYF.

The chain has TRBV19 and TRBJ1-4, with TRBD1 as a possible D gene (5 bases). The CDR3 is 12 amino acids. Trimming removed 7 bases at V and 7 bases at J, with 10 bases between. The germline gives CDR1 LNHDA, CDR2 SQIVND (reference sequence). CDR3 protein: CASMGPGEKLFF. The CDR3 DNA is TGTGCCAGTATGGGGCCCGGTGAAAAACTGTTTTTT.

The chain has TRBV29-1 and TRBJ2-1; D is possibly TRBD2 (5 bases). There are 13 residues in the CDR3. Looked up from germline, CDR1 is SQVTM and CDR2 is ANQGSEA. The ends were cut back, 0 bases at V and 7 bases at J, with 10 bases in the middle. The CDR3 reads CSVEDLLANEQFF. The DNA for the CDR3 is TGCAGCGTTGAAGATCTGCTAGCAAATGAGCAGTTCTTC.

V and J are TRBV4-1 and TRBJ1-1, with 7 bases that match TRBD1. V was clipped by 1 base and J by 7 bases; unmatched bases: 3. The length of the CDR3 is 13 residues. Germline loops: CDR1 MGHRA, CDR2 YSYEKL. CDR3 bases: TGCGCCAGCAGCCAAGTGGGACAGATTGAAGCTTTCTTT. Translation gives CASSQVGQIEAFF.